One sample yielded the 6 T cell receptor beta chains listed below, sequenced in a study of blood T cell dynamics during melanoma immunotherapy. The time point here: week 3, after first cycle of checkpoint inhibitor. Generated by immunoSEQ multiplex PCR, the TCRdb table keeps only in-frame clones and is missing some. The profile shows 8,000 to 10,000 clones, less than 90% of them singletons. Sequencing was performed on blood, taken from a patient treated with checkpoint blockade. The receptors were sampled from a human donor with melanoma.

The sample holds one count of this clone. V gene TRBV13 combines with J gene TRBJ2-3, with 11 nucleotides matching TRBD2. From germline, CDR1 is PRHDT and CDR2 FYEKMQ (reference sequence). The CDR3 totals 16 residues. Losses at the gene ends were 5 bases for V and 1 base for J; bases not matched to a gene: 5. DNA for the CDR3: TGTGCCAGCAGCACCCGGGGACTAGCGGGCACAGATACGCAGTATTTT. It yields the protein CASSTRGLAGTDTQYF.

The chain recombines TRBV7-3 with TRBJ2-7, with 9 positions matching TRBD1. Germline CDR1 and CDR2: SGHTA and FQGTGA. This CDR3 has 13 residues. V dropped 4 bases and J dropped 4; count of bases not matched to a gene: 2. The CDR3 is CASSSGTGYEQYF. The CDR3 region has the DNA TGTGCCAGCAGCTCCGGGACAGGGTACGAGCAGTACTTC.

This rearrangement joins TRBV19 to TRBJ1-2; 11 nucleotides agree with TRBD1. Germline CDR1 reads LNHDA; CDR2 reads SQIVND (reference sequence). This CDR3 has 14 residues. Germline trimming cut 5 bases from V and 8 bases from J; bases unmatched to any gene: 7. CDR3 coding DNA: TGTGCCAGTAGTCATGGACAGGGGGCGCCCGGCTACACCTTC. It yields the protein CASSHGQGAPGYTF.

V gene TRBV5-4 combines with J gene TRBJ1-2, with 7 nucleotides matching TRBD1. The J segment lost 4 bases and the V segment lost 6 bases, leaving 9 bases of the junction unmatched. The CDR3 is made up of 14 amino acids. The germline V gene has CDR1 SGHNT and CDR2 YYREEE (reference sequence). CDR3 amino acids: CASKKGTDPYGYTF. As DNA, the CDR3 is TGTGCCAGCAAAAAAGGGACAGATCCCTATGGCTACACCTTC.

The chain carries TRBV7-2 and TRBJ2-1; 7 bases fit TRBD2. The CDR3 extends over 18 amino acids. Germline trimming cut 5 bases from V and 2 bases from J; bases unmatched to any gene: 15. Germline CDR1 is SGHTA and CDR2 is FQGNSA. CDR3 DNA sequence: TGTGCCAGCAGCCACCCACGAGTCGGGGGGAGAACCTACAATGAGCAGTTCTTC. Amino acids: CASSHPRVGGRTYNEQFF.

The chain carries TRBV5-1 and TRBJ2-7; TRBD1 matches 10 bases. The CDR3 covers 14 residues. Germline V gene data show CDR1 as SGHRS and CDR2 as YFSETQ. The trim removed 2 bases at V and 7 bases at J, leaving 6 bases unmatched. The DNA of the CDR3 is TGCGCCAGCAGCTTCCGGGACAGGGGTGGAGAGCAGTACTTC. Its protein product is CASSFRDRGGEQYF.